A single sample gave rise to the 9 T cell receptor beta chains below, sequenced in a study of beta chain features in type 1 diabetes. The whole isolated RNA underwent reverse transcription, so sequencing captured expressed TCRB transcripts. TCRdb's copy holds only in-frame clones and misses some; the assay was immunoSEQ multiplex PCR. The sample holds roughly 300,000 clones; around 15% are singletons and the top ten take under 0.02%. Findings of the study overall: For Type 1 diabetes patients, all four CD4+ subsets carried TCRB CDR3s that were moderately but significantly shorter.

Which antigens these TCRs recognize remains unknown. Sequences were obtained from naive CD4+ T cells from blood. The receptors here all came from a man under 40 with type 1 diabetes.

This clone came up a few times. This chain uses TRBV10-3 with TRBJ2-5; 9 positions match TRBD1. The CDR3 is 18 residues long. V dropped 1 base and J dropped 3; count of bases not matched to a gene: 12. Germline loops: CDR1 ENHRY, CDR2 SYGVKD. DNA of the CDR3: TGTGCCATCAGTGAGTTTCTTCGTCAGACAGGGGGAAAAGAGACCCAGTACTTC. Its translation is CAISEFLRQTGGKETQYF.

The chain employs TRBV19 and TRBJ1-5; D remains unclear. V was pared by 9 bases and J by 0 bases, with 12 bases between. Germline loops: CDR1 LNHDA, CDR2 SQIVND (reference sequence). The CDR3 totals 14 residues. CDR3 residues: CASGGGYSNQPQHF. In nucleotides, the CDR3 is TGTGCCAGCGGAGGAGGGTATAGCAATCAGCCCCAGCATTTT.

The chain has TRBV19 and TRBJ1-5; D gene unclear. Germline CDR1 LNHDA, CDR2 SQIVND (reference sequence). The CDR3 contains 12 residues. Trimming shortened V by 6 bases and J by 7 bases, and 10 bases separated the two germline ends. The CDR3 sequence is CASSWRVQPQHF. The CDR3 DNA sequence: TGTGCCAGTAGCTGGAGGGTCCAGCCCCAGCATTTT.

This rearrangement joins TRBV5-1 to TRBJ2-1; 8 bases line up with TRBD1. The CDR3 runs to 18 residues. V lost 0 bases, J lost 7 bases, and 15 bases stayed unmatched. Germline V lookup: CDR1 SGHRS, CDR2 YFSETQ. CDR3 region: CASSLAFAGGPQGNEQFF. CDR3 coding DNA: TGCGCCAGCAGCTTGGCATTCGCAGGGGGCCCACAGGGGAATGAGCAGTTCTTC.

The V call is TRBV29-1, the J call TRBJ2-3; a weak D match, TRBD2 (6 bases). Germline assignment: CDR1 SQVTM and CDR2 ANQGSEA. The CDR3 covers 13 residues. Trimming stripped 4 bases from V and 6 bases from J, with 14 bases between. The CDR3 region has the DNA TGCAGCGTTGGAGTGGGAGGTTTGGATACGCAGTATTTT. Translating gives CSVGVGGLDTQYF.

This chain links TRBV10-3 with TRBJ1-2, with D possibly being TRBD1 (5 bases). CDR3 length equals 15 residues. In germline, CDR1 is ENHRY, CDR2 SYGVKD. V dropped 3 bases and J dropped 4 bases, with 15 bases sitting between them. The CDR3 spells CAISDAQAPSYGYTF. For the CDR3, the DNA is TGTGCCATCAGTGACGCACAGGCTCCGAGCTATGGCTACACCTTC.

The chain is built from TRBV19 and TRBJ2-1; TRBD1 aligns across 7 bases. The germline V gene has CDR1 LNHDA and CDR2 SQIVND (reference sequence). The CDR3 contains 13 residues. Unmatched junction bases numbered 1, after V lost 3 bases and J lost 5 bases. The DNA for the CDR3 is TGTGCCAGTAGTATCACAGGGGACAATGAGCAGTTCTTC. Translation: CASSITGDNEQFF.

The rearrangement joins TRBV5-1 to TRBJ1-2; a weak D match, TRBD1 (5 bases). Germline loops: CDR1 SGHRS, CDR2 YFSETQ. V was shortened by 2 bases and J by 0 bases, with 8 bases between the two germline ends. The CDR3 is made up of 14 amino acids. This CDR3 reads CASSLGTTNYGYTF. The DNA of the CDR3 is TGCGCCAGCAGCTTAGGGACTACTAACTATGGCTACACCTTC.

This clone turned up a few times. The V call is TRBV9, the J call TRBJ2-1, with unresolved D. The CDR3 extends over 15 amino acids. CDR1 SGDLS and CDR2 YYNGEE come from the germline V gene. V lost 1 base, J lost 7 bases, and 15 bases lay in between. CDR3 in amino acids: CASSVLSFPSNEQFF. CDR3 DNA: TGTGCCAGCAGCGTATTATCCTTCCCTTCTAATGAGCAGTTCTTC.